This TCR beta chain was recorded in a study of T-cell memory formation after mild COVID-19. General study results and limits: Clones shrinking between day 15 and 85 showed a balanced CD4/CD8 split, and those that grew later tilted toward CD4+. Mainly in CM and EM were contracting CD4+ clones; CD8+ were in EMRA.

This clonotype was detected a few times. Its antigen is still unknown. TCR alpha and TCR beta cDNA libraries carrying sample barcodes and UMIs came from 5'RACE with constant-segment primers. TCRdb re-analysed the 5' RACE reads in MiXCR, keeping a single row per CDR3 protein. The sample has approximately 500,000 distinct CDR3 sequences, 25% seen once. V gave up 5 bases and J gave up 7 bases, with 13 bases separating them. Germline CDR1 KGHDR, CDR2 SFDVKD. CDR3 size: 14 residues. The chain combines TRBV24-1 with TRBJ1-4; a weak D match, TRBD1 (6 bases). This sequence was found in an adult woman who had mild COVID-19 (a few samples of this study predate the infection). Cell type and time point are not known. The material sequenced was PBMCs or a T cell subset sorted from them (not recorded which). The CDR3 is CATSGGTFPEKLFF. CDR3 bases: TGTGCCACCAGTGGCGGGACATTTCCTGAAAAACTGTTTTTT.